This TCR beta chain was observed in a study of blood T cells in healthy people across ages (dated by TCRdb to the mid-2010s). As for the study more broadly: In model experiments, roughly one uniquely barcoded TCR beta cDNA molecule per two T cells was captured by template switching. The study measured age-related changes in TCR beta repertoire diversity using deep sequencing normalized with unique cDNA molecular identifiers. Four age groups were formed from the donors: young (average approximately 15 years), middle-aged (approximately 39), aged (about 68) and long-lived (around 82). For two donors (one aged 18 to 30 and one aged 80 or older), the study analyzed two additional independent replicas of 1 million unique cDNA reads from the same blood draw.

The library was produced with 5' RACE. Instrument used: Illumina HiSeq 2500. A second roughly 7 to 11 cycle PCR used a sample-barcoded 5' primer and a J-beta primer mix. A unique molecular identifier was introduced onto each TCR beta cDNA molecule by a template-switch 5' adaptor carrying 12 random nucleotides. At least 2.5 million CDR3-containing paired-end reads were obtained from each sample. First-strand cDNA synthesis was performed from all RNA using the Mint cDNA synthesis kit, with priming by a TRBC-specific oligonucleotide. After uracil-DNA glycosylase treatment, a first 18-cycle PCR used universal primers M1SS and BC2_uni_R on all cDNA. The source study handled its data this way. Each sample was normalized by randomly selecting 1 million high-quality reads, each carrying a distinct molecular identifier. Instead of being binned into consensus sequences, reads that shared molecular identifiers were thrown out. MiTCR, set to a Q25 quality threshold and the strictest error-elimination algorithm, was used for CDR3 identification, clonotype clustering and error correction. A nonparametric unseen species model using Euler transformation provided a lower-bound estimate of total TCR beta diversity. TCRdb itself trimmed the public reads at Q25 with fastp, ran MiXCR and retained productive beta chains. One record per CDR3 amino acid sequence lists the most common genes and DNA. The V and J calls come from TCRdb's annotation, not from the publication. The sample table records fewer than 1,200,000 distinct CDR3 sequences; under 30% of these occur just once. The ten largest clonotypes hold approximately 0.71% of the sample.

Donors were a few dozen systemically healthy Caucasian individuals from Russia aged 6 to 90 years. Each donor gave ten milliliters of peripheral blood, collected into EDTA-treated Vacutainer tubes. Ficoll-Paque density-gradient centrifugation was used to isolate PBMCs, with at least 7 million per sample. Total RNA, at least 6 micrograms per sample, was extracted from PBMCs with Trizol reagent. The percentages of naive CD45RAhigh/CD27high T cells were determined by flow cytometry on a PBMC aliquot from every donor. A word on this clonotype: What this receptor recognizes is not known. It has no much larger one-base neighbor in the sample; base qualities were not kept.

What the study reported, not specific to this receptor: As age increased, observed TCR beta diversity per million T cells dropped in a roughly linear way, and a significant reduction was already evident by age 40. Bulk unsorted PBMC profiling prevented conclusive comparison of naive and antigen-experienced compartments. The percentage of naive T cells measured by flow cytometry correlated strongly with observed TCR beta diversity. The long-lived group showed more naive CD4+ T cells, fewer expanded clones and increased TCR diversity than the aged group, suggesting age selection. Total diversity estimates from one million sequenced T cells were considered lower bounds and underestimates. The CMV infection status of donors was not known, potentially confounding age-related changes in expanded clonotypes.

CDR1 and CDR2 were assigned from the germline V gene as SNHLY and FYNNEI. The V and J ends are trimmed by 6 bases and 5 bases, leaving 16 bases between them. The CDR3 runs 14 residues from the cysteine to the phenylalanine. Only CDR3 DNA is held: 42 bases, read in frame from base 1. These same records also appear under a second study, on T cells of mothers and their children. From that second study: Nine systemically healthy Caucasian individuals, comprising three mothers and their six children, were included as donors. cDNA synthesis used all of the extracted RNA, with around 1.6 ug of RNA in each 15 ul reaction. Sample barcodes and 2-4 random nucleotides were added via the M1S primer in the second PCR. More than 8.5 million TCR beta CDR3 reads were obtained from each mother, and millions of reads were obtained from each child. In both related and unrelated pairs, thymic selection shapes the output of TCR recombination in a similar way, with inherited differences having only a minor effect. Related mother-child pairs always showed normalized repertoire overlap that was slightly higher than in unrelated mother-child pairs, though the difference was never significant. No persistent microchimeric T cell clones were found, with a detection sensitivity of approximately 100 clones per million clonotypes. In the study, deep NGS was used to compare the TCR beta repertoires of mothers and children, and features distinguishing related mother-child pairs from unrelated individuals were sought. On average, the children were around 11 +/- 4 years old, while the mothers were approximately 41 +/- 4 years old. After adapter ligation with NEBNext reagents, the libraries were sequenced on Illumina HiSeq 2000 with 100+100 nt paired-end reads. Mother and child libraries were prepared a month apart and sequenced in separate runs to prevent cross-contamination. For each donor, somewhere between roughly 450,000 and 2,100,000 distinct TCR beta clonotypes were identified. Naive TCR beta clonotypes were estimated from low-frequency clonotypes matched to each donor's FACS-determined naive share, without sorting.

This sequence uses TRBV2 and TRBJ1-1; 6 matching bases give a weak D call of TRBD1. The TCR originated in a girl aged 2-10 years in good health. What was sequenced was blood. The DNA is as follows: TGTGCCAGCAGCGCAGGGTGGCAGGGGACTGAAGCTTTCTTT. The translation is CASSAGWQGTEAFF.